Listed here are 3 T cell receptor beta chains from one sample, sequenced in a study of human T cells and chemical hapten exposure. Time point in this sample: patch test 1, 2 weeks after DPC sensitization. Treatment here: therapeutic diphenylcyclopropenone sensitization with weekly scalp DPC. Before extraction, the whole blood was not fractionated, and total RNA was taken from it. TCRdb passed the RACE reads through MiXCR, listing each CDR3 protein once. This table has over 50,000 distinct CDR3 sequences, 9.5% to 12% appearing once. Sequencing was performed on whole blood, taken in connection with sensitization to the hapten diphenylcyclopropenone (DPC). The source is a woman in her forties with alopecia areata. Some clones in this sample may be carry-over from other donors' samples.

This clonotype was recorded many times. V and J are TRBV5-6 and TRBJ1-3; no definite D call. Germline loops: CDR1 SGHDT, CDR2 YYEEEE. CDR3 length: 16 amino acids. V lost 4 bases to trimming and J lost 0 bases, with 14 bases between them. CDR3 nucleotides: TGTGCCAGCAGCGCCGCAAGTTCCTACTCTGGAAACACCATATATTTT. This gives the protein CASSAASSYSGNTIYF. Complete variable domain (other parts from reference TRBV5-6 and TRBJ1-3): DAGVTQSPTHLIKTRGQQVTLRCSPKSGHDTVSWYQQALGQGPQFIFQYYEEEERQRGNFPDRFSGHQFPNYSSELNVNALLLGDSALYLCASSAASSYSGNTIYFGEGSWLTVV.

This clonotype was seen repeatedly, ten times or more. V gene TRBV29-1 combines with J gene TRBJ1-2; D is ambiguous. From germline, CDR1 is SQVTM and CDR2 ANQGSEA. V was shortened by 3 bases and J by 5 bases, with 16 bases between the two germline ends. This CDR3 is built from 14 residues. In DNA, the CDR3 is TGCAGCGTTGAGGTCCAGACCCTCGGGTATGGCTACACCTTC. Translating it yields CSVEVQTLGYGYTF.

This clonotype showed up many times. The chain combines TRBV10-2 with TRBJ2-3, with 10 bases aligning to TRBD2. Looked up from germline, CDR1 is WSHSY and CDR2 is SAAADI. The CDR3 extends over 13 amino acids. Trimming cost V 8 bases and J 9 bases; bases outside gene matches: 8. The CDR3 nucleotides read TGCGCCAGCCGTCTAGCGGGAGAGGGGACGCAGTATTTT. This codes for CASRLAGEGTQYF.